This TCR beta chain was identified during a study of cytomegalovirus exposure and HLA in healthy donors. Overall study findings and caveats: In a later analysis, at a false discovery rate of 0.05, 16,951 TCR beta sequences matched HLA alleles. Across donors, presence/absence analyses took sequencing depth to be roughly uniform. Data from an earlier analysis indicated that most TCR beta V segments were productive either about 90% or about 30% of the time.

Researchers ran the PCR with 60 Vbeta and 13 Jbeta primers. Generated by immunoSEQ multiplex PCR, the TCRdb table keeps only in-frame clones and is missing some. The sample yields about 110,000 clones, around 80% seen once. From germline, CDR1 is SGHTA and CDR2 FQGNSA. V was shortened by 5 bases and J by 0 bases, with 20 bases between the two germline ends. The CDR3 extends over 17 amino acids. As regards this clone: Its matching antigen is unknown.

The rearrangement links TRBV7-2 to TRBJ2-7; possible D gene TRBD2, 5 bases. Material: PBMCs. The clonotype comes from a man aged 25 to 45 in good health and CMV-seropositive. The CDR3 loop is CASSPRTGWMSSYEQYF. In nucleotides, the CDR3 is TGTGCCAGCAGCCCACGGACTGGATGGATGAGCTCCTACGAGCAGTACTTC.